Following are 12 T cell receptor beta chains from one sample sequenced in a study of neurological immune-mediated disorders. TCRdb analysed the 5' RACE reads with MiXCR anew, one entry per CDR3 protein. The table records about 62,000 distinct CDR3 sequences, about 3.5% of them present only once. Input material: PBMCs. These receptors were collected from a woman between 45 and 65 years old with multiple sclerosis.

This clonotype was seen many times. The chain links TRBV6-2 or TRBV6-3 to TRBJ1-5; 7 positions match TRBD1. Germline CDR1 reads MNHEY; CDR2 reads SVGEGT. This CDR3 comprises 16 residues. V shed 5 bases and J 0 bases; nucleotides not matched to a gene: 7. The CDR3 loop reads CASSPSGGSSNQPQHF. CDR3 nucleotides: TGTGCCAGCAGTCCGTCAGGGGGTTCTAGCAATCAGCCCCAGCATTTT.

This clonotype was seen many times. The J gene is TRBJ2-6, the V gene TRBV20-1, with D uncertain. CDR3 length equals 11 residues. The V gene lost 5 bases and the J gene lost 4 bases, with 3 bases spanning the gap. Germline CDR1 is DFQATT and CDR2 is SNEGSKA (reference sequence). The CDR3 protein is CSAEGANVLTF. Written as DNA, the CDR3 is TGCAGTGCTGAGGGGGCCAACGTCCTGACTTTC.

At least ten counts were recorded for this clonotype. This chain connects TRBV29-1 to TRBJ2-7, with 8 bases that match TRBD1. The CDR3 has 14 amino acids. The germline V gene has CDR1 SQVTM and CDR2 ANQGSEA. Losses at the gene ends were 2 bases for V and 5 bases for J; bases not matched to a gene: 8. This chain's CDR3 is CSVEIPDRVDEQYF. In nucleotides, the CDR3 is TGCAGCGTTGAAATCCCGGACAGGGTGGACGAGCAGTACTTC.

This clonotype was recorded at least ten times. The V call is TRBV7-9, the J call TRBJ2-1, with TRBD1 matching over 9 bases. Germline lookup yields CDR1 SEHNR and CDR2 FQNEAQ (reference sequence). The CDR3 runs to 14 residues. Germline trimming cut 5 bases from V and 7 bases from J; bases unmatched to any gene: 6. CDR3 in DNA: TGTGCCAGCAGCGGACAGGGGAGCGGAAATGAGCAGTTCTTC. It encodes CASSGQGSGNEQFF.

This clonotype was detected many times. V usage is TRBV20-1 and J usage is TRBJ2-3; D is ambiguous. Per germline, CDR1 DFQATT and CDR2 SNEGSKA (reference sequence). CDR3 length: 15 residues. V lost 0 bases, J lost 3 bases, and 13 bases lay in between. CDR3 sequence reads: CSARDRVLSTDTQYF. The CDR3 nucleotides are TGCAGTGCTAGAGATCGTGTCCTGAGTACAGATACGCAGTATTTT.

This clonotype was detected ten times or more. The rearrangement links TRBV7-6 to TRBJ2-1; D is perhaps TRBD2 (5 bases). Deletions cut 3 bases from V and 2 bases from J, with 8 bases between. The germline CDR1 and CDR2 sequences are SGHVS and FNYEAQ. This CDR3 region has 14 residues. This CDR3 reads CASSFGRAYNEQFF. The CDR3 coding sequence is TGTGCCAGCAGCTTCGGGCGGGCCTACAATGAGCAGTTCTTC.

This clonotype was counted many times. V and J are TRBV20-1 and TRBJ2-7; the D is unclear. The CDR3 is 13 residues long. From germline, CDR1 is DFQATT and CDR2 SNEGSKA (reference sequence). Trimming took off 0 bases at V and 3 bases at J, with 9 bases between the two ends. The CDR3 DNA reads TGCAGTGCTAGAGACGACACCTACTACGAGCAGTACTTC. It yields the protein CSARDDTYYEQYF.

This clonotype appeared many times. The CDR3 DNA follows: TGCAGTGCTAGAGACCCTAGCGGGCTAAGAGATACGCAGTATTTT. Translation: CSARDPSGLRDTQYF. The V call is TRBV20-1, the J call TRBJ2-3; 8 nucleotides align to TRBD2. CDR3 size: 15 residues. Germline V lookup: CDR1 DFQATT, CDR2 SNEGSKA (reference sequence). The J segment lost 5 bases and the V segment lost 0 bases, leaving 7 bases of the junction unmatched.

This clonotype was counted many times. The chain has TRBV10-3 and TRBJ2-2; D not resolved. Trimming shortened V by 10 bases and J by 0 bases, and 12 bases separated the two germline ends. CDR3 size: 14 residues. Per the germline V gene, CDR1 is ENHRY and CDR2 is SYGVKD. The CDR3 reads CATSINANTGELFF. CDR3 nucleotide sequence: TGTGCCACCTCGATCAACGCGAACACCGGGGAGCTGTTTTTT.

This clonotype showed up many times. The V and J genes are TRBV7-2 and TRBJ1-6; 7 nucleotides align to TRBD1. Germline loops: CDR1 SGHTA, CDR2 FQGNSA. V was pared by 0 bases and J by 10 bases, with 6 bases of the junction left unmatched. The CDR3 length is 15 residues. Written as DNA, the CDR3 is TGTGCCAGCAGCTTAGCACACCGAGGGGGCTCACCCCTCCACTTT. It translates to CASSLAHRGGSPLHF.

In its sample, this clonotype was seen a few times. Germline is not matched at one junction end, which may reflect a read error. The rearrangement links TRBV5-6 to TRBJ1-5, with unresolved D. The CDR3 runs to 13 residues. Germline assignment: CDR1 SGHDT and CDR2 YYEEEE. CDR3 region: CASSRTPLEPQNF. The CDR3 DNA sequence: TGTGCCAGCAGCCGGACCCCTCTGGAACCCCAGAATTTT. Drawing the rest from reference TRBV5-6 and TRBJ1-5, the complete variable domain is DAGVTQSPTHLIKTRGQQVTLRCSPKSGHDTVSWYQQALGQGPQFIFQYYEEEERQRGNFPDRFSGHQFPNYSSELNVNALLLGDSALYLCASSRTPLEPQNFGDGTRLSIL.

This clonotype was detected ten times or more. The rearrangement links TRBV20-1 to TRBJ1-1, with a weak D call TRBD1 (5 bases). CDR1 and CDR2 (germline): DFQATT, SNEGSKA (reference sequence). V lost 7 bases, J lost 3 bases, and 9 bases lay in between. The CDR3 consists of 11 residues. CDR3 sequence reads: CSVGGDTEAFF. The CDR3 DNA sequence: TGCAGTGTCGGGGGGGACACTGAAGCTTTCTTT.